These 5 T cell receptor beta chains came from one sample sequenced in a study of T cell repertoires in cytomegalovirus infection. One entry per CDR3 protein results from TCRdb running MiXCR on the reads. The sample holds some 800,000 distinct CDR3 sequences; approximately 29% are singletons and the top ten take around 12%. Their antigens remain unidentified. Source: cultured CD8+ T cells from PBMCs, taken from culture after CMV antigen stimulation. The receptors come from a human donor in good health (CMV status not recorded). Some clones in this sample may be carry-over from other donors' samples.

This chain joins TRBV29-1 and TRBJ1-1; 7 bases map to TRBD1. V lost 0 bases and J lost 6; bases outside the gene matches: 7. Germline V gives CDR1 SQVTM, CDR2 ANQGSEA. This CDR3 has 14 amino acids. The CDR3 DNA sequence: TGCAGCGTTGAAGATCAGTACAGGGGACCTGAAGCTTTCTTT. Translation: CSVEDQYRGPEAFF.

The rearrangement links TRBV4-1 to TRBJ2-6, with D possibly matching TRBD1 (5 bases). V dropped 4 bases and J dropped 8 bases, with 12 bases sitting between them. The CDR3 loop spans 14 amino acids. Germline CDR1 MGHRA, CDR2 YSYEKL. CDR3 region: CASSLNDSPNVLTF. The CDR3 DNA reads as TGCGCCAGCAGCCTAAACGACAGCCCCAACGTCCTGACTTTC.

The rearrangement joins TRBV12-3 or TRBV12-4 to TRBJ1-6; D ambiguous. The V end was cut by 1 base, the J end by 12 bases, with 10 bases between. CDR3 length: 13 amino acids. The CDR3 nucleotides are TGTGCCAGCAGTTTAGGTGGCCGTCGACCCCTCCACTTT. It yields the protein CASSLGGRRPLHF.

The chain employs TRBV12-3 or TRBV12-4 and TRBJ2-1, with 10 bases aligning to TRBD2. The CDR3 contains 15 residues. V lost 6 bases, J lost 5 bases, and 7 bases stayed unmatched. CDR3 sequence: CASSHASGGHNEQFF. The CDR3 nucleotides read TGTGCCAGCAGCCACGCTAGCGGGGGACACAATGAGCAGTTCTTC.

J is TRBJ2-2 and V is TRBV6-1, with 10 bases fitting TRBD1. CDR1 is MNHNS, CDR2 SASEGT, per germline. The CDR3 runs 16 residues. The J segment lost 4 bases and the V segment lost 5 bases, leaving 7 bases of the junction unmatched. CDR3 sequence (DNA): TGTGCCAGCAGTTACGGGACAGGGGTGGGCACCGGGGAGCTGTTTTTT. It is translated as CASSYGTGVGTGELFF.